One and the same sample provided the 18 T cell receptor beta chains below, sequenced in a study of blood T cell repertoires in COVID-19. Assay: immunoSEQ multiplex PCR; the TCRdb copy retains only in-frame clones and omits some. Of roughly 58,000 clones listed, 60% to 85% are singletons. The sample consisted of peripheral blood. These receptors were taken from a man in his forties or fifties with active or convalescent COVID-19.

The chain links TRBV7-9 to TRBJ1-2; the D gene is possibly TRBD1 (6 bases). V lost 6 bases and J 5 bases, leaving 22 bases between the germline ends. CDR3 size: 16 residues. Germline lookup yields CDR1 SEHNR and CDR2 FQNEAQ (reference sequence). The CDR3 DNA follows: TGTGCCAGCAGTTCCACCTCCAACAGGGTTAGGTATGGCTACACCTTC. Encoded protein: CASSSTSNRVRYGYTF.

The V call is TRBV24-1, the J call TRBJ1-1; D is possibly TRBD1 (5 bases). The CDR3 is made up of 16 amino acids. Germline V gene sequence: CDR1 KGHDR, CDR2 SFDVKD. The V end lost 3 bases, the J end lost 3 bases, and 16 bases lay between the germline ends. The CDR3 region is CATSDGPRDDDTEAFF. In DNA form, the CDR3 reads TGTGCCACCAGTGATGGTCCGCGGGACGACGACACTGAAGCTTTCTTT.

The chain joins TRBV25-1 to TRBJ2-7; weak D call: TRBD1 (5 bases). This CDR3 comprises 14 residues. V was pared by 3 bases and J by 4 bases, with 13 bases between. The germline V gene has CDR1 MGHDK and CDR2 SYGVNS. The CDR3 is CASSEQGTEYEQYF. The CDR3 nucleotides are TGTGCCAGCAGTGAGCAGGGCACTGAATACGAGCAGTACTTC.

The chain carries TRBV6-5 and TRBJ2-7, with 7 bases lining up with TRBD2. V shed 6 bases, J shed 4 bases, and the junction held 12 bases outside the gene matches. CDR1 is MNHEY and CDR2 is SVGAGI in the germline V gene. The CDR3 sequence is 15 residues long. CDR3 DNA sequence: TGTGCCAGCAGACTTGCGGCGGGAGACAGTTACGAGCAGTACTTC. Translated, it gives CASRLAAGDSYEQYF.

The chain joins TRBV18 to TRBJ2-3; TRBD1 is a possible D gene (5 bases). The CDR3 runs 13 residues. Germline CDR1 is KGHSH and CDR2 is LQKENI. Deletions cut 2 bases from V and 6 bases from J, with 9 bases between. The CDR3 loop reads CASSPGAADTQYF. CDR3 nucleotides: TGTGCCAGCTCACCAGGGGCGGCGGATACGCAGTATTTT.

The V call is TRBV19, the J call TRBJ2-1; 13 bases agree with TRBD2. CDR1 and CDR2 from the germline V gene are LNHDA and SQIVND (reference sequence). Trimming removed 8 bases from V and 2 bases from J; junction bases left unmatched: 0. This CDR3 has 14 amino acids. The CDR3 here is CASGTSGAYNEQFF. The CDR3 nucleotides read TGTGCCAGTGGGACTAGCGGGGCCTACAATGAGCAGTTCTTC.

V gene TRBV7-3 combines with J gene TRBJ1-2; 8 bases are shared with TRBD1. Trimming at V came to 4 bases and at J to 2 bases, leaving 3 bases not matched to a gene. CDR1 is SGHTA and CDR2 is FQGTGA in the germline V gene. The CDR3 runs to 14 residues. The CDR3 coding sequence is TGTGCCAGCAGCTCGGGACAGGTCAACTATGGCTACACCTTC. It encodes CASSSGQVNYGYTF. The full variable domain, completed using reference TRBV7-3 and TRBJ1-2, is GAGVSQTPSNKVTEKGKYVELRCDPISGHTALYWYRQSLGQGPEFLIYFQGTGAADDSGLPNDRFFAVRPEGSVSTLKIQRTERGDSAVYLCASSSGQVNYGYTFGSGTRLTVV.

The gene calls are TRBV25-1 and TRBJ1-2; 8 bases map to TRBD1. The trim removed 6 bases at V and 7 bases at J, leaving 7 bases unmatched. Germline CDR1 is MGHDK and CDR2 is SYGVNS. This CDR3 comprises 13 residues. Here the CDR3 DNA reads TGTGCCAGCAGCTTGCAGGGGGCCGGTGGCTACACCTTC. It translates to CASSLQGAGGYTF.

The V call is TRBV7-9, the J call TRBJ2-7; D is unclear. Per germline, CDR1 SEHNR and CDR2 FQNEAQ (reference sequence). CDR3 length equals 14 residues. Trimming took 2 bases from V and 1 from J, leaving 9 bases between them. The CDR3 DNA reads TGTGCCAGCAGCTTAACAAAACAGTCCTACGAGCAGTACTTC. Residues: CASSLTKQSYEQYF.

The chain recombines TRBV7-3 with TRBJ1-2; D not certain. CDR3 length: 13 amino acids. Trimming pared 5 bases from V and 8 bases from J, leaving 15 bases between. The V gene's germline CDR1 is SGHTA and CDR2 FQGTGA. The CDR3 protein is CASSPYSVGGYTF. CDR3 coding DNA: TGTGCCAGCAGCCCGTACTCGGTGGGCGGCTACACCTTC.

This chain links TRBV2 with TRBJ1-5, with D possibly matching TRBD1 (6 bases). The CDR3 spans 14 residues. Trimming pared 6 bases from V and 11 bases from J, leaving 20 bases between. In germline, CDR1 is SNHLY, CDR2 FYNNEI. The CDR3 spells CASRSGSGRGAQHF. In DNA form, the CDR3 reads TGTGCCAGCAGGTCAGGTTCAGGGAGGGGGGCCCAGCATTTT.

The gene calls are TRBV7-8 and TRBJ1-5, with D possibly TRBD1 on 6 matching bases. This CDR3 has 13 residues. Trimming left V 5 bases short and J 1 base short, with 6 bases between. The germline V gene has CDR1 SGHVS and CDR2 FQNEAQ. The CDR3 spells CASSRGSNQPQHF. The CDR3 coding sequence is TGTGCCAGCAGCAGGGGGAGCAATCAGCCCCAGCATTTT.

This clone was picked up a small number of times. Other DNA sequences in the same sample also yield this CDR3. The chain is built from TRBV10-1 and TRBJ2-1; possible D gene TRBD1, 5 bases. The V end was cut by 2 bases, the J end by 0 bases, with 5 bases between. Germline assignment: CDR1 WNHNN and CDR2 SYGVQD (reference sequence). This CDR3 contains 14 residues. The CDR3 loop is CASSEDSSYNEQFF. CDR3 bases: TGCGCCAGCAGTGAGGACAGCTCCTACAATGAGCAGTTCTTC.

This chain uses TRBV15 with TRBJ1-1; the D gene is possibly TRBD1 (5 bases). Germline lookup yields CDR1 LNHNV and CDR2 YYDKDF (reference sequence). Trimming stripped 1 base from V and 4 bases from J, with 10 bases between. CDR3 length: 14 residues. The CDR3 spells CATSRAIRGTEAFF. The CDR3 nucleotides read TGTGCCACCAGCAGAGCCATAAGGGGCACTGAAGCTTTCTTT.

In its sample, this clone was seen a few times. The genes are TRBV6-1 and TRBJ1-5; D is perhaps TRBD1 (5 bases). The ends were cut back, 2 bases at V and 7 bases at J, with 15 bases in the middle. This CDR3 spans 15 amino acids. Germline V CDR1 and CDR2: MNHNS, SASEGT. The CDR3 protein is CASSEMGGRRQPQHF. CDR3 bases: TGTGCCAGCAGTGAAATGGGGGGTCGTCGACAGCCCCAGCATTTT.

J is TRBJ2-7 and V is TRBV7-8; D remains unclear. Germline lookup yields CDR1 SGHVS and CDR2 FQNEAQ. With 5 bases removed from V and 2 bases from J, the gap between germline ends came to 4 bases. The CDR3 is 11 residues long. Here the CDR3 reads CASSPAYEQYF. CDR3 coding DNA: TGTGCCAGCAGCCCCGCCTACGAGCAGTACTTC.

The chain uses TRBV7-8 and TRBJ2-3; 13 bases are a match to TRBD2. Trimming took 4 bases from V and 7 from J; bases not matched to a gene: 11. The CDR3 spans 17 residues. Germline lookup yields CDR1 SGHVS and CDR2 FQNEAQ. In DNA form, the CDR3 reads TGTGCCAGCAGCTCTGGACTAGCGGGAGTCAGCGTCAATACGCAGTATTTT. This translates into CASSSGLAGVSVNTQYF.

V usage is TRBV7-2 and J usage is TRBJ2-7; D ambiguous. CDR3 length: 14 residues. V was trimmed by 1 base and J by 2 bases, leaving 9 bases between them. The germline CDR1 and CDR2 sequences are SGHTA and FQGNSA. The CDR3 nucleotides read TGTGCCAGCAGCTTAGGGGCCTGGGCCTACGAGCAGTACTTC. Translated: CASSLGAWAYEQYF.